The following is a TCR beta chain sequence with its context. Its antigen remains unidentified. The length of the CDR3 is 12 residues. Germline CDR1 MNHEY, CDR2 SVGAGI. V dropped 11 bases and J dropped 10 bases, with 20 bases sitting between them. Some clones are missing from TCRdb's copy, which holds only in-frame ones; the method was immunoSEQ multiplex PCR. Found here are fewer than 150,000 clones, 70% to 90% of them singletons; the top ten hold around a tenth. This sample was taken from a study of T cell responses to AZD1222 COVID-19 vaccine. Study-wide points: Repertoires were obtained only post-peak T cell response. Recipients of two AZD1222 doses showed rising Spike-specific TCR breadth and depth.

This receptor was taken from an adult who received the AZD1222 COVID-19 vaccine. The material was peripheral blood, obtained 28 days after the second AZD1222 dose. V is TRBV6-5 and J is TRBJ1-2; D not resolved. CDR3: CASGRQRSAYTF. DNA of the CDR3: TGTGCCTCCGGGCGGCAGAGATCCGCCTACACCTTC.